This T cell receptor beta chain was documented in a study of T cells in Graves' hyperthyroidism and ophthalmopathy (dated by TCRdb to between 2019 and 2020). Looking at the study overall: Peripheral blood was sampled at the time of initial diagnosis, prior to any treatment. After blood sampling, hyperthyroidism patients were treated with methimazole at a starting dose of 30 mg daily, and ophthalmopathy patients were treated with high-dose intravenous methylprednisolone. An independent validation cohort of fewer than 20 hyperthyroidism patients and 17 patients who later progressed to ophthalmopathy tested prospective prediction of ophthalmopathy. TCR Vbeta CDR3 sequencing of 130 to 150 peripheral blood samples (43 ophthalmopathy, roughly 72 hyperthyroidism and some 17 progressor patients) is reported in the paper. A discovery cohort of 95 to 100 patients, about 44 with Graves' ophthalmopathy and 55 to 60 with stable Graves' hyperthyroidism, was used to find distinguishing TCR V-J signatures. The study also compared thyroid tissue and blood T-cell repertoires from about six Graves' hyperthyroidism patients. The 95 to 100 discovery patients were randomly split 7:3 into training and test sets.

Points the paper makes about the study in general: Ophthalmopathy was separated from stable hyperthyroidism by a 13 V-J signature model, with over 85% sensitivity and just over 81% specificity obtained in cross-validation and 80%/75% obtained in testing. During validation, the model predicted progression to ophthalmopathy a median of approximately six months ahead of onset, with almost 71% sensitivity and less than 85% specificity. Sample size was not statistically predetermined, and investigators were not blinded to group allocation. Most expanded thyroid clonotypes (frequency above 0.001) were also found in blood, which suggests that blood repertoires may mirror thyroid immune responses.

TCR beta CDR3 regions were amplified from RNA transcripts. The TCR CDR3 was subjected to a first round of RT-PCR using the HTBI primer set and the Qiagen OneStep RT-PCR kit. A second multiplex PCR round built the libraries, followed by size selection and purification. Libraries were sequenced paired-end with 100 bp reads on an Illumina HiSeq2000. Per the original workflow: SOAPnuke was used to process the raw data, removing reads that contained adapters or uncalled bases, had a mean Phred below 15, or lacked an exact match to the constant primer or identifier. High-quality paired reads were merged using COPE v1.2.5, and each unique nucleotide sequence was defined as a clonotype. MiTCR v1.1 was used to align clonotypes to the IMGT TRBV, TRBD and TRBJ reference segments. The analysis was restricted to V-J combinations with a frequency above 0.0001, which together covered 99% to 99.2% of the repertoires. The TCS score was defined as F50 (clonal expansion) divided by E x V (chaos), with BLOSUM62-based TCRdist calculated between CDR3 peptides within each V-J. Welch's t-statistics and random forest reduced some 510 V-J features to under 15, which were used in a naive Bayes classifier (R e1071). TCRdb reprocessed the public reads (quality trimming at Q25 with fastp, clone calling with MiXCR) and kept in-frame beta chains. Duplicate CDR3 protein sequences are folded into a single record with the most common DNA and genes. TCRdb, not the authors, supplied the V and J calls. The sample contains fewer than 550,000 distinct CDR3 sequences, approximately 25% of them found a single time. The ten largest clones take up over 9% of the sample.

The germline V and J ends show losses of 3 bases and 0 bases respectively, and no gene match explains 2 bases of the junction. Taken from the germline V gene, the CDR1 and CDR2 loops are MNHEY and SVGAGI. Including cysteine and phenylalanine, the CDR3 has 15 amino acids. The kept DNA is CDR3 alone, 45 bases in frame from the first base. This clonotype was detected many times. The target of this receptor is not known. No per-base quality is available; no much larger clone lies one base away. Moderately to severely active disease, a Clinical Activity Score of at least 3, a NOSPECS grade of at least 4, and a duration under 3 months were present in ophthalmopathy patients. Patients with uncontrolled infections, other autoimmune diseases, pregnancy or lactation were excluded. Clinical symptoms, serum thyroxine and TRAb, thyroid ultrasound, and orbital computed tomography formed the basis for the diagnoses. PBMCs were separated from 8 to 10 ml of fresh peripheral blood using Ficoll-Paque density gradient centrifugation. Total RNA was extracted using Trizol reagent, and RNA quality was assessed on an Agilent 2100 Bioanalyzer.

The chain couples TRBV6-5 to TRBJ2-3; TRBD2 agrees with 8 junctional bases. What was sequenced was blood. The TCR was taken from a woman under 40 with Graves' ophthalmopathy. The CDR3 has the sequence CASSYPGGSTDTQYF. The nucleotide sequence reads TGTGCCAGCAGTTATCCGGGGGGGAGCACAGATACGCAGTATTTT.